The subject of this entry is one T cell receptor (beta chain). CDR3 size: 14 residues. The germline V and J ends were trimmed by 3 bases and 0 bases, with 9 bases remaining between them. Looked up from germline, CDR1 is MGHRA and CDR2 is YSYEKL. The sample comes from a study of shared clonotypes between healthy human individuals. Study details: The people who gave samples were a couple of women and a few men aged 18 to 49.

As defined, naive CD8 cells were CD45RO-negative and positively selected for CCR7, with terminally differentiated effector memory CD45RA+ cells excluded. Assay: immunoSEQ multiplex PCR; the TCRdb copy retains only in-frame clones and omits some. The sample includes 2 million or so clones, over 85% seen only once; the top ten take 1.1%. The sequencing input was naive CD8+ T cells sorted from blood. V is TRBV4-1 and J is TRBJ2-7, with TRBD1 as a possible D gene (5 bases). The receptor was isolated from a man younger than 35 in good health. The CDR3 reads CASSQTASSYEQYF. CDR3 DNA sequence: TGCGCCAGCAGCCAGACAGCGAGCTCCTACGAGCAGTACTTC.